One and the same sample provided the 4 T cell receptor beta chains below, sequenced in a study of blood T cell repertoires in COVID-19. Measured with immunoSEQ multiplex PCR; TCRdb has only the in-frame clones, and not every one. The table has about 280,000 clones, approximately 84% seen once; the top ten hold 2.1%. The sample taken for sequencing was peripheral blood. The source is a woman younger than 45 who had recovered from COVID-19.

This chain links TRBV20-1 with TRBJ2-7; TRBD1 matches 9 bases. Germline trimming cut 3 bases from V and 0 bases from J; bases unmatched to any gene: 9. This CDR3 comprises 16 residues. Germline V gene sequence: CDR1 DFQATT, CDR2 SNEGSKA (reference sequence). CDR3 sequence: CSASGLGDRVSYEQYF. In DNA form, the CDR3 reads TGCAGTGCTAGTGGTTTGGGGGACAGGGTCTCCTACGAGCAGTACTTC.

The chain uses TRBV27 and TRBJ2-7; tentative D call: TRBD1 (5 bases). Trimming cost V 5 bases and J 5 bases, with 13 bases left between them. Germline CDR1 is MNHEY and CDR2 is SMNVEV (reference sequence). CDR3 length: 13 amino acids. The CDR3 reads CASSVARGDEQYF. For the CDR3, the DNA is TGTGCCAGCAGTGTAGCTAGGGGCGACGAGCAGTACTTC.

The J gene is TRBJ2-6, the V gene TRBV7-3; TRBD1 matches 7 bases. CDR1 and CDR2 (germline): SGHTA, FQGTGA. V was pared by 4 bases and J by 1 base, with 4 bases of the junction left unmatched. CDR3 size: 16 residues. The chain's CDR3 is CASSSGTVSGANVLTF. In DNA, the CDR3 is TGTGCCAGCAGCTCTGGGACAGTGTCTGGGGCCAACGTCCTGACTTTC.

V gene TRBV2 combines with J gene TRBJ1-4; 9 positions match TRBD1. With V trimmed by 8 bases and J by 12 bases, 10 bases remained unmatched. The CDR3 has 13 residues. Germline loops: CDR1 SNHLY, CDR2 FYNNEI. CDR3 residues: CASHRDRENQLFF. DNA of the CDR3: TGTGCCAGCCACCGGGACAGGGAGAACCAACTGTTTTTT. Complete variable domain (other parts from reference TRBV2 and TRBJ1-4): EPEVTQTPSHQVTQMGQEVILRCVPISNHLYFYWYRQILGQKVEFLVSFYNNEISEKSEIFDDQFSVERPDGSNFTLKIRSTKLEDSAMYFCASHRDRENQLFFGSGTQLSVL.